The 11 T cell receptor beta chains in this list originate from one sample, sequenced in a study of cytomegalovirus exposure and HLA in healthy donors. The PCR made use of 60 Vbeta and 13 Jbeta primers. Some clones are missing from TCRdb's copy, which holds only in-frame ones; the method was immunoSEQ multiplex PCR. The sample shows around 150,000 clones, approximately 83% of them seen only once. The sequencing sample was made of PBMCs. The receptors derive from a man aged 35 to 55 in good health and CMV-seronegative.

The CDR3 nucleotides read TGTGCCAGCAGTTCCTGGGACAGAGGAACCTACGAGCAGTACTTC. Its translation: CASSSWDRGTYEQYF. V and J are TRBV27 and TRBJ2-7, with 7 nucleotides matching TRBD1. Germline CDR1 is MNHEY and CDR2 is SMNVEV (reference sequence). The CDR3 covers 15 residues. V shed 4 bases and J 2 bases; nucleotides not matched to a gene: 8.

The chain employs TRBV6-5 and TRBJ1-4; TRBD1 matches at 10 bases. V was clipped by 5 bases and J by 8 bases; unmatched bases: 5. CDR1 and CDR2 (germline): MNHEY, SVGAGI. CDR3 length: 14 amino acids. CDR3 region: CASSLGQGIEKLFF. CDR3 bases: TGTGCCAGCAGTCTGGGACAGGGGATCGAAAAACTGTTTTTT.

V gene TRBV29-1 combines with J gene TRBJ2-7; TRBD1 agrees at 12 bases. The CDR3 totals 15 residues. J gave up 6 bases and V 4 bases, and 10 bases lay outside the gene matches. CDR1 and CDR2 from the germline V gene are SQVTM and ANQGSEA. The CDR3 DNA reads TGCAGCGTTGTATTTAACCCGGGACAGGGGGCCGAGCAGTACTTC. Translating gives CSVVFNPGQGAEQYF.

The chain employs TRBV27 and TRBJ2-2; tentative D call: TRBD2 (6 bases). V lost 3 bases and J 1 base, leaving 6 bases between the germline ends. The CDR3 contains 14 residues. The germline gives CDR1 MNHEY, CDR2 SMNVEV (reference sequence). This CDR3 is CASSFGGNTGELFF. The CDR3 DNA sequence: TGTGCCAGCAGTTTCGGGGGGAACACCGGGGAGCTGTTTTTT.

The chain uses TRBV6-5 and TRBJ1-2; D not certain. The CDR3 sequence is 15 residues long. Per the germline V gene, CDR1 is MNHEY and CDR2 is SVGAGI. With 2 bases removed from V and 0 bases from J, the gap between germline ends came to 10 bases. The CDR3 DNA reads TGTGCCAGCAGTTACGGGTCGAGGGCTAACTATGGCTACACCTTC. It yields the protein CASSYGSRANYGYTF.

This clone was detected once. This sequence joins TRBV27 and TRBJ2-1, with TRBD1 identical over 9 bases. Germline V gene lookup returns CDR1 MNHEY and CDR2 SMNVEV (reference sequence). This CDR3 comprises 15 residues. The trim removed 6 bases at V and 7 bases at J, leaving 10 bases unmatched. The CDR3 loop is CASRGGTGLLNEQFF. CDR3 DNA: TGTGCCAGCAGGGGGGGGACAGGGTTGTTGAATGAGCAGTTCTTC.

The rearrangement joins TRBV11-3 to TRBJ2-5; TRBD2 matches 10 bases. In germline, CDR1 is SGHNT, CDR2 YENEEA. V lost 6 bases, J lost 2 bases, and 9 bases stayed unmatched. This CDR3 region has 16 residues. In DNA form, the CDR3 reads TGTGCCAGCAGTCCGAGGCGAGCGGGGGGGCAAGAGACCCAGTACTTC. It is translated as CASSPRRAGGQETQYF.

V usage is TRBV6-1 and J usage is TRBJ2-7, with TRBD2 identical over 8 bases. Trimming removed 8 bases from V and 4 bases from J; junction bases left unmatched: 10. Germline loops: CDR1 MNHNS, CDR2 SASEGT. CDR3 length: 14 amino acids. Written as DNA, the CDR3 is TGTGCCAGCTCTCGGGGGGGGTCAAATTACGAGCAGTACTTC. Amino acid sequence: CASSRGGSNYEQYF.

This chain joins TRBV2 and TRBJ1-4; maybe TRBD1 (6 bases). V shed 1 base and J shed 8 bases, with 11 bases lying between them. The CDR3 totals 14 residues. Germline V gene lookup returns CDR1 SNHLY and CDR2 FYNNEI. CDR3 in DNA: TGTGCCAGCAGTGAAGGGACAGCGGAAGAAAAACTGTTTTTT. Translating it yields CASSEGTAEEKLFF.

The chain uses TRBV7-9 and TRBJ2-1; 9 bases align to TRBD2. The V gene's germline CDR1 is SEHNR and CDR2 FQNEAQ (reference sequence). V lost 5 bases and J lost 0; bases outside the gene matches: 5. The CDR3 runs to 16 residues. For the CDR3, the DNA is TGTGCCAGCAGCATCAGCGGGGGGAGCTCCTACAATGAGCAGTTCTTC. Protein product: CASSISGGSSYNEQFF.

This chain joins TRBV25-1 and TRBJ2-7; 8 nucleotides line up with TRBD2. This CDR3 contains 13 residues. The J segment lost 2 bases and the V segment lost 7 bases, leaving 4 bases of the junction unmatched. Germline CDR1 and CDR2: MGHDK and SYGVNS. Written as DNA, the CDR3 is TGTGCCAGCACTCCGGGGGGGACCTACGAGCAGTACTTC. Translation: CASTPGGTYEQYF.